One sample yielded the 13 T cell receptor beta chains listed below, sequenced in a study of blood T cell repertoires in COVID-19. Measured with immunoSEQ multiplex PCR; TCRdb has only the in-frame clones, and not every one. The data contain 150,000 to 200,000 clones, 90% of them seen just once; the ten biggest clones take up 18%. The specimen sequenced was peripheral blood. These receptors were obtained from a man in his fifties or sixties with active or convalescent COVID-19.

CDR3 sequence reads: CASSPDRPLSSYNEQFF. The CDR3 DNA follows: TGTGCCAGCAGTCCCGACAGGCCATTGAGCTCCTACAATGAGCAGTTCTTC. The chain is built from TRBV6-6 and TRBJ2-1, with TRBD1 as a possible D gene (6 bases). The CDR3 extends over 17 amino acids. Germline CDR1 and CDR2: MNHNY and SVGAGI (reference sequence). V shed 5 bases and J shed 0 bases, with 17 bases lying between them.

This clone was found a few times. This chain joins TRBV28 and TRBJ2-7; D possibly corresponds to TRBD2 (5 bases). The germline V and J ends were trimmed by 2 bases and 4 bases, with 6 bases remaining between them. Germline lookup yields CDR1 MDHEN and CDR2 SYDVKM. This CDR3 is 12 amino acids long. In DNA, the CDR3 is TGTGCCAGCAGTTTAAGAGGGTACGAGCAGTACTTC. Translation gives CASSLRGYEQYF.

This clone occurred many times. This chain connects TRBV4-2 to TRBJ2-3; TRBD1 matches at 7 bases. Trimming cost V 1 base and J 5 bases; bases outside gene matches: 9. The length of the CDR3 is 16 residues. Germline CDR1 is LGHNA and CDR2 is YNFKEQ. The CDR3 here is CASSQVTTGEKDTQYF. CDR3 bases: TGTGCCAGCAGCCAAGTGACAACAGGGGAAAAAGATACGCAGTATTTT.

The V gene is TRBV7-6, the J gene TRBJ2-2, with 9 bases that match TRBD2. Unmatched junction bases numbered 10, after V lost 7 bases and J lost 4 bases. CDR3 length equals 16 residues. Germline-derived CDR1 and CDR2 are SGHVS and FNYEAQ. The CDR3 sequence is CASTIIAGDGTGELFF. The CDR3 nucleotides read TGTGCCAGCACCATAATAGCGGGAGATGGCACCGGGGAGCTGTTTTTT.

The chain is built from TRBV4-1 and TRBJ2-2, with no clear D. The germline gives CDR1 MGHRA, CDR2 YSYEKL. The CDR3 contains 18 residues. Trimming took off 1 base at V and 0 bases at J, with 15 bases between the two ends. Here the CDR3 reads CASSQADPRQANTGELFF. CDR3 DNA sequence: TGCGCCAGCAGCCAAGCAGACCCAAGGCAGGCGAACACCGGGGAGCTGTTTTTT.

This clone was found once. This chain uses TRBV29-1 with TRBJ1-1; TRBD1 matches at 8 bases. Looked up from germline, CDR1 is SQVTM and CDR2 is ANQGSEA. V lost 0 bases and J lost 5; bases outside the gene matches: 2. The CDR3 is 13 residues long. This CDR3 is CSVEDRTGTEAFF. CDR3 coding DNA: TGCAGCGTTGAAGACAGGACAGGGACTGAAGCTTTCTTT.

The rearrangement joins TRBV2 to TRBJ2-1; TRBD2 matches 11 bases. The V segment lost 6 bases and the J segment 8 bases; nucleotides outside the gene matches: 6. The CDR3 is 14 residues long. CDR1 SNHLY and CDR2 FYNNEI come from the germline V gene. As DNA, the CDR3 is TGTGCCAGCAGGGTAGCGGGGGGGCGGTATGAGCAGTTCTTC. This encodes CASRVAGGRYEQFF.

The J gene is TRBJ2-7, the V gene TRBV5-1, with 7 bases identical to TRBD2. The CDR3 covers 15 residues. Germline values: CDR1 SGHRS, CDR2 YFSETQ. V shed 0 bases, J shed 5 bases, and the junction held 8 bases outside the gene matches. This CDR3 reads CASSLGTSRGHEQYF. CDR3 sequence (DNA): TGCGCCAGCAGCTTGGGGACTAGTAGGGGCCACGAGCAGTACTTC. Full variable domain (rest looked up from reference TRBV5-1 and TRBJ2-7): KAGVTQTPRYLIKTRGQQVTLSCSPISGHRSVSWYQQTPGQGLQFLFEYFSETQRNKGNFPGRFSGRQFSNSRSEMNVSTLELGDSALYLCASSLGTSRGHEQYFGPGTRLTVT.

This clone was detected only once. The chain uses TRBV18 and TRBJ1-2; D might be TRBD1 (5 bases). The length of the CDR3 is 17 residues. Trimming pared 0 bases from V and 3 bases from J, leaving 17 bases between. Germline V CDR1 and CDR2: KGHSH, LQKENI. The CDR3 nucleotides are TGTGCCAGCTCACCACCCGGGGGTCGGCTATCGGACTATGGCTACACCTTC. Its protein is CASSPPGGRLSDYGYTF.

The chain employs TRBV29-1 and TRBJ2-1; 10 nucleotides agree with TRBD2. CDR1 SQVTM and CDR2 ANQGSEA come from the germline V gene. The length of the CDR3 is 13 residues. Trimming at V came to 7 bases and at J to 7 bases, leaving 7 bases not matched to a gene. CDR3: CSGERGGQNEQFF. DNA of the CDR3: TGCAGCGGGGAGCGGGGGGGCCAGAATGAGCAGTTCTTC.

The chain recombines TRBV18 with TRBJ2-3; the match to TRBD2 covers 8 bases. Germline values: CDR1 KGHSH, CDR2 LQKENI. V was pared by 0 bases and J by 5 bases, with 19 bases of the junction left unmatched. The CDR3 consists of 20 residues. CDR3 DNA sequence: TGTGCCAGCTCACCACCGCGGCAGGGCACGACTAGCGCCCTGGGAGATACGCAGTATTTT. The encoded protein is CASSPPRQGTTSALGDTQYF.

The chain uses TRBV15 and TRBJ2-2, with D perhaps matching TRBD2 (5 bases). V was trimmed by 0 bases and J by 2 bases, leaving 16 bases between them. CDR1 is LNHNV and CDR2 is YYDKDF in the germline V gene (reference sequence). CDR3 length equals 18 residues. CDR3 protein: CATSRDTSGKGNTGELFF. The CDR3 DNA follows: TGTGCCACCAGCAGAGATACGAGCGGAAAGGGAAACACCGGGGAGCTGTTTTTT.

J is TRBJ1-4 and V is TRBV11-2; 8 bases map to TRBD1. With 5 bases clipped from V and 3 bases from J, the junction kept 8 bases outside the gene matches. The V gene's germline CDR1 is SGHAT and CDR2 FQNNGV. This CDR3 has 16 residues. The CDR3 loop reads CASSPWTGYPNEKLFF. DNA for the CDR3: TGTGCCAGCAGCCCTTGGACAGGGTATCCTAATGAAAAACTGTTTTTT.